This entry lists 9 T cell receptor beta chains sequenced from one sample in a study of regulatory T cells in long-lasting Graves disease listed by TCRdb under 2021. The time point tag for this specimen amounts to: newly diagnosed GD, antithyroid drugs for less than 3 months. For both TCR sequencing and RNA sequencing, RNA was extracted from PBMCs using TRIzol. Receptor libraries were prepared by multiplex PCR. Sequenced using an Illumina HiSeq 4000. To build TCR beta libraries, CDR3 regions were amplified by Arm-PCR using iRepertoire HTBI primers. TCRdb trimmed public reads at Q25 via fastp, called clones via MiXCR and kept in-frame beta chains. CDR3 protein duplicates are merged, each entry listing the most common genes and DNA. Counted in this sample were around 360,000 distinct CDR3 sequences; about a sixth of them appeared once. 20% of the sample belongs to the ten largest clones. This same sample was also part of a study on T cells in Graves' hyperthyroidism and ophthalmopathy.

The sample was peripheral blood mononuclear cells (PBMCs), taken at new diagnosis, from a patient treated with antithyroid drugs. Receptors originate from a woman under 30 with Graves disease. Donor details come from another sample of the same person, matched by shared clones.

There are many counts of this clonotype. V usage is TRBV5-1 and J usage is TRBJ2-1; TRBD2 matches at 10 bases. Germline CDR1 SGHRS, CDR2 YFSETQ. This CDR3 contains 16 residues. J lost 9 bases, V lost 0 bases, and 9 bases had no gene match. The CDR3 DNA sequence: TGCGCCAGCAGCTTGGATGATCTAGCGGGAGTAAGTGAGCAGTTCTTC. Its protein is CASSLDDLAGVSEQFF.

CDR3 sequence (DNA): TGCGCCAGCAGCCAAGATGAGGGACAGGGGGCGCGTGGCTACACCTTC. Translated, it gives CASSQDEGQGARGYTF. J is TRBJ1-2 and V is TRBV4-1, with 12 bases lining up with TRBD1. The CDR3 has 16 residues. Germline V gene sequence: CDR1 MGHRA, CDR2 YSYEKL. Trimming cost V 0 bases and J 7 bases; bases outside gene matches: 6.

This clonotype was observed a few times. The chain couples TRBV2 to TRBJ1-5, with D unclear. Germline lookup yields CDR1 SNHLY and CDR2 FYNNEI. The CDR3 has 14 residues. The V end was cut by 2 bases, the J end by 3 bases, with 8 bases between. The CDR3 region has the DNA TGTGCCAGCAGTGAAAGACTATTCAATCAGCCCCAGCATTTT. Translating it yields CASSERLFNQPQHF.

The V call is TRBV18, the J call TRBJ1-2; unclear D gene. Deletions cut 3 bases from V and 0 bases from J, with 14 bases between. The germline V gene encodes CDR1 KGHSH and CDR2 LQKENI. CDR3 length equals 16 residues. The chain's CDR3 is CASSPFEGSSNYGYTF. The CDR3 DNA is TGTGCCAGCTCACCGTTCGAGGGATCCTCTAACTATGGCTACACCTTC. The entire variable domain, with the rest obtained from reference TRBV18 and TRBJ1-2, is as follows: NAGVMQNPRHLVRRRGQEARLRCSPMKGHSHVYWYRQLPEEGLKFMVYLQKENIIDESGMPKERFSAEFPKEGPSILRIQQVVRGDSAAYFCASSPFEGSSNYGYTFGSGTRLTVV.

Here the CDR3 reads CASSPEGRYYGYTF. Written as DNA, the CDR3 is TGTGCCAGCTCACCAGAGGGGCGGTACTATGGCTACACCTTC. This chain connects TRBV18 to TRBJ1-2; weak D call: TRBD1 (5 bases). V was clipped by 2 bases and J by 3 bases, with 10 bases between them. The CDR3 covers 14 residues. Germline V gene sequence: CDR1 KGHSH, CDR2 LQKENI.

A few counts support this clonotype. A single base separates this from a much larger clone, so it may be a read error. The chain has TRBV12-3 or TRBV12-4 and TRBJ2-3, with 7 bases lining up with TRBD2. The CDR3 runs to 16 residues. The CDR3 DNA follows: TGTGCCAGCAGTTTAAACCCGGGGAGGGGCACAGATGCGCAGTATTTT. Protein product: CASSLNPGRGTDAQYF.

This clonotype was seen repeatedly, ten times or more. The chain joins TRBV28 to TRBJ2-7, with D uncertain. The CDR3 spans 15 residues. V lost 5 bases, J lost 2 bases, and 16 bases lay in between. In germline, CDR1 is MDHEN, CDR2 SYDVKM. In DNA form, the CDR3 reads TGTGCCAGCAGTCCCCCGGGCCTAAAGCCCTACGAGCAGTACTTC. This sequence encodes CASSPPGLKPYEQYF.

Many counts were recorded for this clonotype. The rearrangement links TRBV7-8 to TRBJ2-1; D might be TRBD2 (7 bases). The CDR3 consists of 17 residues. The germline V and J ends were trimmed by 1 base and 5 bases, with 18 bases remaining between them. Germline V lookup: CDR1 SGHVS, CDR2 FQNEAQ. The CDR3 loop is CASSLGGGGKGHNEQFF. CDR3 in DNA: TGTGCCAGCAGCTTAGGGGGGGGGGGCAAGGGCCACAATGAGCAGTTCTTC.

The chain combines TRBV24-1 with TRBJ1-3; unclear D gene. The germline V gene encodes CDR1 KGHDR and CDR2 SFDVKD. This CDR3 is built from 16 residues. The V end was cut by 5 bases, the J end by 0 bases, with 13 bases between. This CDR3 is CATSVFGFYSGNTIYF. The DNA for the CDR3 is TGTGCCACCAGTGTTTTCGGGTTTTACTCTGGAAACACCATATATTTT.